This T cell receptor (beta chain) was captured by sequencing in a study of human T cells and chemical hapten exposure. Study-wide background: Small pooled library volume differences mainly caused per-sample TCR yield variation.

Study-wide results and caveats: The number of TCRs over 1 in 1000 frequency stayed unchanged after DPC.

This clonotype appeared many times. Its antigen is not identified. CDR3 length: 16 residues. Germline-derived CDR1 and CDR2 are MNHEY and SMNVEV (reference sequence). J was trimmed by 5 bases and V by 6 bases; bases with no gene match: 11. Indicated time point: healthy volunteer bleed at 2 weeks. Unfractionated whole blood yielded total RNA. Library preparation tagged each individual cDNA molecule with a unique molecular identifier. As processed by the authors: Samples ranged from roughly 20,000 to 700,000 TCRs, with a median of 95,638. TCRdb reanalysed the RACE reads using MiXCR and keeps one entry per CDR3 protein. What appears here as the V and J calls and clone size reflects TCRdb's work, not the paper's. The top ten clones hold under 2% of a sample with roughly 49,000 distinct CDR3 sequences, about 3.9% of them seen once.

J is TRBJ1-5 and V is TRBV27; TRBD1 matches at 9 bases. This sequence was found in a female donor in good health. Some clones in this sample may be carry-over from other donors' samples. Sample: whole blood. The CDR3 region has the DNA TGTGCCAGCAGCCGAAACTGGGACAGGGCCTATCAGCCCCAGCATTTT. Encoded protein: CASSRNWDRAYQPQHF.